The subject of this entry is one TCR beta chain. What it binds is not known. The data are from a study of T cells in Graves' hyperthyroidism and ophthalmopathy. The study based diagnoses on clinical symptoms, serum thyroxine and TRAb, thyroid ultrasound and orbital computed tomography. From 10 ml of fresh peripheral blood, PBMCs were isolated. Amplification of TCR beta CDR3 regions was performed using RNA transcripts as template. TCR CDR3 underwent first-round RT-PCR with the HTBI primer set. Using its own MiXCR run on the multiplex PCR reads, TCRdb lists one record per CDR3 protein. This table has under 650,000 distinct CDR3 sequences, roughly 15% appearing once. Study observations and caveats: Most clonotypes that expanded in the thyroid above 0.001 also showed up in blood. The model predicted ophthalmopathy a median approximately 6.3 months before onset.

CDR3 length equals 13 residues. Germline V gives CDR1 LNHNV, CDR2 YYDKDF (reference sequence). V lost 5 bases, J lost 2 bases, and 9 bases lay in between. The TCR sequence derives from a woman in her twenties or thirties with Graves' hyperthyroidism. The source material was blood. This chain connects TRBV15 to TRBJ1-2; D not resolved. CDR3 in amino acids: CATSSSGNYGYTF. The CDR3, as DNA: TGTGCCACCAGCTCTTCGGGGAACTATGGCTACACCTTC.